This T cell receptor (beta chain) was obtained from a study of T-cell memory formation after mild COVID-19. This clonotype was recorded many times. Its cognate antigen is unknown. TCRdb re-called the 5' RACE reads through MiXCR, storing one row per CDR3 protein. The sample has roughly 200,000 distinct CDR3 sequences, just over 9.5% seen once; the top ten hold approximately 3.3%. Germline V gives CDR1 SQVTM, CDR2 ANQGSEA. This CDR3 comprises 12 residues. V lost 4 bases and J lost 7, with 13 bases in between. The study's findings and limits: Those CD4+ clones that contracted were mainly in CM and EM (CD8+ ones in EMRA).

This chain connects TRBV29-1 to TRBJ1-2; TRBD1 is a possible D gene (5 bases). Source material: PBMCs or a T cell subset sorted from them (not recorded which). This sequence originates from a man between 18 and 35 years old who had mild COVID-19 (a few samples of this study predate the infection). Cell type and time point are not known. The CDR3 is CSVVGGTGGYTF. CDR3 DNA sequence: TGCAGCGTTGTTGGGGGAACGGGTGGCTACACCTTC.